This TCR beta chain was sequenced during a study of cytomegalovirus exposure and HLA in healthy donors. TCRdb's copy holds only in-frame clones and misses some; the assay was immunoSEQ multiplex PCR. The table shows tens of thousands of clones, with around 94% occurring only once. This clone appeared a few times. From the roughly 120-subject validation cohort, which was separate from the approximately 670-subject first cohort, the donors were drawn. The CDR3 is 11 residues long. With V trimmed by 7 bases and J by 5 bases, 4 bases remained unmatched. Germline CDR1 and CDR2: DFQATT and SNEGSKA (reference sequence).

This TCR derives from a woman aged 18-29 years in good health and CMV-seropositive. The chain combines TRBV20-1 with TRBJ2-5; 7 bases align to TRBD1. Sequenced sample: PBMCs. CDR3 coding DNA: TGCAGTGTTTCGGACAGGGAGACCCAGTACTTC. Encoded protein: CSVSDRETQYF.